Listed below are T cell receptor beta chains from one sample, sequenced in a study of blood T cell repertoires in COVID-19. The protocol was immunoSEQ multiplex PCR, while the TCRdb copy is restricted to in-frame clones and leaves out a portion. Of about 160,000 clones listed, around 84% are singletons. The specimen was peripheral blood. These receptors were obtained from a woman aged 45 to 65 with COVID-19, enrolled during active disease. The conserved cysteine and the conserved F or W are not part of the CDR3 here.

J: TRBJ2-3; V: TRBV24-1; CDR3: ATSDYASGGAKGTQY
J: TRBJ2-5; V: TRBV5-4; CDR3: ASSLDSRSQETQY
J: TRBJ2-5; V: TRBV27; CDR3: ASSLTQQVQETQY
J: TRBJ1-5; V: TRBV4-3; CDR3: ASSQDVRSNQPQH
J: TRBJ1-1; V: TRBV5-4; CDR3: ASSFVGRGNTEAF
J: TRBJ2-5; V: TRBV2; CDR3: ASQRAPGQSQETQY
J: TRBJ2-7; V: TRBV28; CDR3: ASSPFGTGGTYEQY
J: TRBJ1-3; V: TRBV27; CDR3: ASSLGTGGLGNTIY
J: TRBJ1-5; V: TRBV30; CDR3: AWSVGVSYSNQPQH
J: TRBJ2-7; V: TRBV27; CDR3: ASSKRPPGQAYEQY
J: TRBJ1-3; V: TRBV6-6; CDR3: ASRLTGPGNTIY
J: TRBJ1-2; V: TRBV2; CDR3: ASSERVNYGYT
J: TRBJ2-7; V: TRBV15; CDR3: ATSRGSNTGYEQY
J: TRBJ1-5; V: TRBV30; CDR3: AWSVRGNQPQH
J: TRBJ1-2; V: TRBV19; CDR3: ASSIDDLPGDGYT
J: TRBJ2-1; V: TRBV7-9; CDR3: ASSLGTAGGRYNEQF
J: TRBJ2-7; V: TRBV7-9; CDR3: ASSPFLAGTHEQY
J: TRBJ1-6; V: TRBV7-2; CDR3: ASSLKGPYNSPLH
J: TRBJ1-3; V: TRBV30; CDR3: AWRGTGGNTIY
J: TRBJ2-1; V: TRBV27; CDR3: ASSLQGPLRVDEQF
J: TRBJ2-5; V: TRBV2; CDR3: ASTPLVAGSETQY
J: TRBJ2-5; V: TRBV9; CDR3: ASSVGNSLGETQY
J: TRBJ1-4; V: TRBV6-1; CDR3: ASSEAPPGHPGNEKLF
J: TRBJ2-3; V: TRBV7-2; CDR3: ASSQILLSTDTQY
J: TRBJ1-6; V: TRBV7-9; CDR3: ASSSQGRGNNSPLH
J: TRBJ1-5; V: TRBV5-4; CDR3: ASSLYGAGNQPQH
J: TRBJ1-2; V: TRBV12-3/TRBV12-4; CDR3: ASSLESGYGYT
J: TRBJ1-3; V: TRBV3-1/TRBV3-2; CDR3: ASSQDDRGNTIY
J: TRBJ2-1; V: TRBV12-3/TRBV12-4; CDR3: ASSHSVVNEQF
J: TRBJ2-3; V: TRBV29-1; CDR3: SFDLRDRGEDTQY
J: TRBJ2-7; V: TRBV4-1; CDR3: ASSQRQQLLHEQY
J: TRBJ1-2; V: TRBV12-3/TRBV12-4; CDR3: ASRWGGNPKT
J: TRBJ1-1; V: TRBV7-9; CDR3: ASSLALGGTEAF
J: TRBJ1-1; V: TRBV2; CDR3: ASIWDSYTEAF
J: TRBJ2-5; V: TRBV10-2; CDR3: ASCGGGAGETQY
J: TRBJ1-6; V: TRBV30; CDR3: ACRQVSLYNSPLH
J: TRBJ1-4; V: TRBV5-1; CDR3: ASSQSWRQGGNEKLF
J: TRBJ2-7; V: TRBV3-1/TRBV3-2; CDR3: ASSQAGEQY
J: TRBJ2-7; V: TRBV7-9; CDR3: ASSLGGAAYEQY
J: TRBJ2-1; V: TRBV2; CDR3: ASSDPLAGGSYNEQF
J: TRBJ1-1; V: TRBV7-9; CDR3: ASSPGNAQAF
J: TRBJ1-2; V: TRBV25-1; CDR3: ASSTTGSLHGYT
J: TRBJ2-5; V: TRBV19; CDR3: ASSIGGGETQY
J: TRBJ1-2; V: TRBV6-5; CDR3: ASYYGPPGGYT
J: TRBJ2-1; V: TRBV27; CDR3: ASSLSQGTIYNEQF
J: TRBJ1-3; V: TRBV24-1; CDR3: ATSDPRRAGNTIY
J: TRBJ2-6; V: TRBV4-1; CDR3: ASSQMGQGGSGANVLT
J: TRBJ2-1; V: TRBV5-1; CDR3: ASSSGTGHNEQF
J: TRBJ1-2; V: TRBV30; CDR3: AWAPTGGIGYT
J: TRBJ2-1; V: TRBV5-1; CDR3: ASSLDSSEQF
J: TRBJ2-5; V: TRBV6-5; CDR3: ASSYGQGAKETQY
J: TRBJ2-5; V: TRBV12-3/TRBV12-4; CDR3: ASTGYQETQY
J: TRBJ1-1; V: TRBV28; CDR3: ASSLSFAAF